A single TCR beta chain is shown here with its context. The V gene's germline CDR1 is LNHNV and CDR2 YYDKDF (reference sequence). The CDR3 contains 15 residues. V lost 0 bases and J 5 bases, leaving 11 bases between the germline ends. These data are taken from a study of blood T cell repertoires in COVID-19. Here immunoSEQ multiplex PCR was the method, and the copy in TCRdb shows in-frame clones only, minus some. The table shows some 240,000 clones, with 84% occurring only once. This sequence was found in a woman in her 40s who had recovered from COVID-19. The chain employs TRBV15 and TRBJ1-5; a weak D match, TRBD1 (6 bases). Sample: peripheral blood. CDR3 in amino acids: CATSRDMGAYQPQHF. CDR3 coding DNA: TGTGCCACCAGCAGAGATATGGGGGCGTATCAGCCCCAGCATTTT.